The sequence of this TCR beta chain was determined in a study of CD8+CD57+ T cells in acquired aplastic anemia. Those patients picked for sequencing had displayed CD8+CD57+ cell expansion on flow cytometry. This clonotype was picked up one time. V shed 3 bases and J shed 9 bases, with 21 bases lying between them. CDR1 is SEHNR and CDR2 is FQNEAQ in the germline V gene (reference sequence). The CDR3 has 16 residues. Genomic DNA acted as the template from which TCR beta VDJ combination and CDR3 sequence profiling were carried out. TCRdb itself ran the reads through MiXCR, one entry per CDR3 protein. Among fewer than 300,000 distinct CDR3 sequences listed, less than 85% were seen once.

Source material: sorted CD4+, CD8+, or CD8+CD57+ T cells (not recorded which) from PBMCs. This chain joins TRBV7-9 and TRBJ2-1, with D perhaps assigned TRBD1 or TRBD2 (7 bases each). The receptor was derived from a human donor with aplastic anemia. In DNA, the CDR3 is TGTGCCAGCAGCTTTGTCCCAGGGGGGGGGAGTTTTGAGCAGTTCTTC. It encodes CASSFVPGGGSFEQFF.